A single sample gave rise to the 10 T cell receptor beta chains below, sequenced in a study of T cell repertoires in cytomegalovirus infection (dated by TCRdb to between 2017 and 2020). Sequencing relied on an Illumina HiSeq 1500. TCRdb handled the public reads itself, with Q25 trimming in fastp and clone calling in MiXCR, and kept productive beta chains. Rows merge per CDR3 protein into single entries with the most common DNA and genes. In this sample the table shows hundreds of thousands of distinct CDR3 sequences, around 6.4% of which occur a single time. Together, the top ten hold more than 5.5% of the sample. Sequenced material: PBMCs. Every receptor here comes from a human donor in good health (CMV status not recorded). Some clones in this sample may be carry-over from other donors' samples.

This clonotype was seen many times. V usage is TRBV5-1 and J usage is TRBJ2-7; TRBD1 matches at 7 bases. The CDR3 is made up of 13 amino acids. CDR1 is SGHRS and CDR2 is YFSETQ in the germline V gene. After removal of 4 bases from V and 3 bases from J, the junction contained 4 bases not matched to a gene. The CDR3 DNA follows: TGCGCCAGCAGCGTAAGACAGGGCTACGAGCAGTACTTC. It codes for CASSVRQGYEQYF.

This chain uses TRBV7-9 with TRBJ1-1, with a possible D match to TRBD1 (5 bases). This CDR3 contains 15 residues. V gave up 5 bases and J gave up 4 bases, with 17 bases separating them. Germline V gene data show CDR1 as SEHNR and CDR2 as FQNEAQ (reference sequence). The CDR3 DNA follows: TGTGCCAGCAGCGACCCGGCGGTAGGGGCCACTGAAGCTTTCTTT. Translated: CASSDPAVGATEAFF.

This clonotype was detected many times. The V gene is TRBV7-8, the J gene TRBJ2-1; 7 positions match TRBD1. The germline V gene encodes CDR1 SGHVS and CDR2 FQNEAQ. With 1 base clipped from V and 3 bases from J, the junction kept 6 bases outside the gene matches. This CDR3 contains 16 residues. The DNA for the CDR3 is TGTGCCAGCAGCTTAGTAGGGGGCATTTTCTACAATGAGCAGTTCTTC. This gives the protein CASSLVGGIFYNEQFF. Full variable domain (missing parts from reference TRBV7-8 and TRBJ2-1): GAGVSQSPRYKVAKRGQDVALRCDPISGHVSLFWYQQALGQGPEFLTYFQNEAQLDKSGLPSDRFFAERPEGSVSTLKIQRTQQEDSAVYLCASSLVGGIFYNEQFFGPGTRLTVL.

This clonotype was picked up many times. Just one base apart from a much larger clone, this may be a read error. The CDR3 region has the DNA TGTGCCAGCAGCTCGACAGGGAACACTGAAGCTTTCTTT. It is translated as CASSSTGNTEAFF. The chain links TRBV7-2 to TRBJ1-1; the D gene is possibly TRBD1 (6 bases). Trimming removed 4 bases at V and 1 base at J, with 7 bases between. The CDR3 length is 13 residues. Looked up from germline, CDR1 is SGHTA and CDR2 is FQGNSA.

This clonotype was seen more than once but under ten times. V is TRBV29-1 and J is TRBJ1-6; D is unclear. V was shortened by 6 bases and J by 7 bases, with 10 bases between the two germline ends. Germline V CDR1 and CDR2: SQVTM, ANQGSEA. CDR3 length: 12 amino acids. CDR3 DNA sequence: TGCAGCGTCGCCGACCGGAATTCACCCCTCCACTTT. This codes for CSVADRNSPLHF.

This clonotype was detected ten times or more. One end of the junction does not line up with germline, which may come from a read error. V gene TRBV7-2 combines with J gene TRBJ1-2; D is undetermined. This CDR3 has 13 amino acids. The germline CDR1 and CDR2 sequences are SGHTA and FQGNSA. The CDR3 sequence is CASSHDGNYGYTF. In nucleotides, the CDR3 is TGTGCCAGCAGCCATGACGGGAACTATGGTTACACCTTC.

This clonotype occurred many times. V gene TRBV6-1 combines with J gene TRBJ1-5; perhaps TRBD1 as D (6 bases). Per the germline V gene, CDR1 is MNHNS and CDR2 is SASEGT. This CDR3 is built from 13 residues. Trimming took 7 bases from V and 7 from J, leaving 14 bases between them. The CDR3 DNA follows: TGTGCCAGCATGGGGGCCGGAGGGCAGCCCCAGCATTTT. This codes for CASMGAGGQPQHF.

There are many counts of this clonotype. V usage is TRBV6-5 and J usage is TRBJ2-7; 10 bases match TRBD1. Germline CDR1 is MNHEY and CDR2 is SVGAGI. The CDR3 length is 15 residues. V was pared by 8 bases and J by 4 bases, with 11 bases of the junction left unmatched. The CDR3 coding sequence is TGTGCCAGCCGCCTTTTACGGGGACAGGGGTACGAGCAGTACTTC. It specifies CASRLLRGQGYEQYF.

This chain uses TRBV5-1 with TRBJ2-1; TRBD1 might be the D (5 bases). From germline, CDR1 is SGHRS and CDR2 YFSETQ. V shed 5 bases and J shed 9 bases, with 9 bases lying between them. This CDR3 region has 11 residues. Written as DNA, the CDR3 is TGCGCCAGCAGTTTTCAGGGTGAGCAGTTCTTC. This translates into CASSFQGEQFF.

This clonotype has at least ten counts. V usage is TRBV11-3 and J usage is TRBJ1-5; no definite D call. The CDR3 totals 15 residues. Germline CDR1 and CDR2: SGHNT and YENEEA. The V and J ends lost 3 bases and 5 bases respectively, with 14 bases between them. CDR3 sequence reads: CASSFTDYGDQPQHF. CDR3 in DNA: TGTGCCAGCAGCTTCACGGATTACGGAGATCAGCCCCAGCATTTT.